Following are 13 T cell receptor beta chains from one sample sequenced in a study of CD8 T cells in Susac syndrome. Random hexamers were used to reverse transcribe roughly 0.5 to 1 ug of RNA. TCRdb itself ran the immunoSEQ multiplex PCR reads through MiXCR, one entry per CDR3 protein. The repertoire has some 200,000 distinct CDR3 sequences, 90% to 96% of them found once; the top ten carry roughly 0.093%. Material for sequencing was CD4+ T cells from PBMCs. Source of these receptors: a human donor with Susac syndrome.

This sequence joins TRBV2 and TRBJ1-1; D remains unclear. Trimming took 3 bases from V and 7 from J, leaving 12 bases between them. Germline V gene sequence: CDR1 SNHLY, CDR2 FYNNEI. The CDR3 extends over 13 amino acids. CDR3 nucleotide sequence: TGTGCCAGCAGTGAGGAGGGTTGGGGTGAAGCTTTCTTT. Translated, it gives CASSEEGWGEAFF.

V gene TRBV20-1 combines with J gene TRBJ1-5; TRBD1 is a possible D gene (6 bases). Trimming took off 0 bases at V and 4 bases at J, with 10 bases between the two ends. CDR3 length: 14 residues. Germline CDR1 DFQATT, CDR2 SNEGSKA (reference sequence). The CDR3 loop is CSARDRGINQPQHF. The DNA for the CDR3 is TGCAGTGCTAGAGACAGGGGTATTAATCAGCCCCAGCATTTT.

As DNA, the CDR3 is TGTGCCAGCAGCGACCGGGAGCTCAGCACAGATACGCAGTATTTT. This encodes CASSDRELSTDTQYF. The chain joins TRBV9 to TRBJ2-3; TRBD2 is a possible D gene (6 bases). There are 15 residues in the CDR3. Looked up from germline, CDR1 is SGDLS and CDR2 is YYNGEE. Trimming left V 3 bases short and J 0 bases short, with 11 bases between.

The CDR3 DNA follows: TGTGCCAGCAAATCCCAGACGGCCTCTGGAAACACCATATATTTT. It specifies CASKSQTASGNTIYF. This chain uses TRBV2 with TRBJ1-3, with D unresolved. Germline V gene data show CDR1 as SNHLY and CDR2 as FYNNEI. V lost 7 bases and J lost 0, with 13 bases in between. The CDR3 consists of 15 residues.

The V gene is TRBV20-1, the J gene TRBJ2-1, with 11 bases fitting TRBD2. V gave up 1 base and J gave up 12 bases; unmatched junction bases: 2. The CDR3 is 12 residues long. The V gene's germline CDR1 is DFQATT and CDR2 SNEGSKA (reference sequence). The CDR3 DNA reads TGCAGTGCTAGAGGACTAGCGGGGCCGCAGTTCTTC. Protein product: CSARGLAGPQFF.

This chain joins TRBV29-1 and TRBJ1-1; 8 bases line up with TRBD1. The CDR3 has 14 amino acids. Trimming took 7 bases from V and 5 from J; bases not matched to a gene: 12. Germline values: CDR1 SQVTM, CDR2 ANQGSEA. The chain's CDR3 is CSGQDRGMTTEAFF. CDR3 DNA: TGCAGCGGTCAAGACAGGGGAATGACGACTGAAGCTTTCTTT.

The chain links TRBV20-1 to TRBJ1-2; TRBD1 is a possible D gene (5 bases). CDR3 length: 13 amino acids. The germline CDR1 and CDR2 sequences are DFQATT and SNEGSKA (reference sequence). V gave up 1 base and J gave up 2 bases, with 8 bases separating them. This CDR3 is CSARVGGNYGYTF. The CDR3 coding sequence is TGCAGTGCTAGAGTTGGGGGGAACTATGGCTACACCTTC.

V gene TRBV24-1 combines with J gene TRBJ2-5; tentative D call: TRBD1 (6 bases). CDR1 is KGHDR, CDR2 SFDVKD, per germline. The CDR3 consists of 15 residues. Trimming removed 2 bases from V and 1 base from J, with 10 bases in between. This chain's CDR3 is CATSDSGRGQETQYF. The CDR3 DNA reads TGTGCCACCAGTGATTCGGGCAGGGGCCAAGAGACCCAGTACTTC.

This chain joins TRBV6-5 and TRBJ2-5; TRBD2 matches 10 bases. Germline V CDR1 and CDR2: MNHEY, SVGAGI. The CDR3 runs to 15 residues. V lost 6 bases to trimming and J lost 3 bases; unmatched junction nucleotides: 7. CDR3 sequence reads: CASSTSGVGEETQYF. CDR3 DNA: TGTGCCAGCAGCACTAGCGGGGTGGGTGAAGAGACCCAGTACTTC.

The chain has TRBV3-1 and TRBJ1-1, with TRBD1 as a possible D gene (5 bases). V lost 1 base to trimming and J lost 8 bases, with 8 bases between them. The CDR3 is 12 amino acids. Germline CDR1 LGHDT, CDR2 YNNKEL (reference sequence). CDR3 amino acids: CASSQVDSEAFF. The CDR3 DNA follows: TGTGCCAGCAGCCAAGTCGACAGCGAAGCTTTCTTT.

This chain joins TRBV30 and TRBJ2-1; 16 bases align to TRBD2. The CDR3 spans 14 residues. From germline, CDR1 is GTSNPN and CDR2 SVGIG (reference sequence). The junction had 4 bases not matched to a gene; V was cut back by 4 bases and J by 10 bases. CDR3 in DNA: TGTGCCTGGACTGGGACTAGCGGGGGGGAAGAGCAGTTCTTC. Its protein is CAWTGTSGGEEQFF.

The chain combines TRBV12-3 or TRBV12-4 with TRBJ2-5; D is possibly TRBD1 or TRBD2 (5 bases each). Trimming shortened V by 6 bases and J by 5 bases, and 13 bases separated the two germline ends. This CDR3 region has 13 residues. The CDR3, as DNA: TGTGCCAGCAGCTCCCCTTGGGGGGAGACCCAGTACTTC. This encodes CASSSPWGETQYF.

V usage is TRBV4-3 and J usage is TRBJ2-7; 7 bases match TRBD1. J gave up 3 bases and V 6 bases, and 11 bases lay outside the gene matches. The germline V gene has CDR1 LGHNA and CDR2 YSLEER. This CDR3 is 15 amino acids long. The CDR3 loop reads CASSRQGNGLYEQYF. CDR3 coding DNA: TGCGCCAGCAGTCGACAGGGAAATGGCCTCTACGAGCAGTACTTC.